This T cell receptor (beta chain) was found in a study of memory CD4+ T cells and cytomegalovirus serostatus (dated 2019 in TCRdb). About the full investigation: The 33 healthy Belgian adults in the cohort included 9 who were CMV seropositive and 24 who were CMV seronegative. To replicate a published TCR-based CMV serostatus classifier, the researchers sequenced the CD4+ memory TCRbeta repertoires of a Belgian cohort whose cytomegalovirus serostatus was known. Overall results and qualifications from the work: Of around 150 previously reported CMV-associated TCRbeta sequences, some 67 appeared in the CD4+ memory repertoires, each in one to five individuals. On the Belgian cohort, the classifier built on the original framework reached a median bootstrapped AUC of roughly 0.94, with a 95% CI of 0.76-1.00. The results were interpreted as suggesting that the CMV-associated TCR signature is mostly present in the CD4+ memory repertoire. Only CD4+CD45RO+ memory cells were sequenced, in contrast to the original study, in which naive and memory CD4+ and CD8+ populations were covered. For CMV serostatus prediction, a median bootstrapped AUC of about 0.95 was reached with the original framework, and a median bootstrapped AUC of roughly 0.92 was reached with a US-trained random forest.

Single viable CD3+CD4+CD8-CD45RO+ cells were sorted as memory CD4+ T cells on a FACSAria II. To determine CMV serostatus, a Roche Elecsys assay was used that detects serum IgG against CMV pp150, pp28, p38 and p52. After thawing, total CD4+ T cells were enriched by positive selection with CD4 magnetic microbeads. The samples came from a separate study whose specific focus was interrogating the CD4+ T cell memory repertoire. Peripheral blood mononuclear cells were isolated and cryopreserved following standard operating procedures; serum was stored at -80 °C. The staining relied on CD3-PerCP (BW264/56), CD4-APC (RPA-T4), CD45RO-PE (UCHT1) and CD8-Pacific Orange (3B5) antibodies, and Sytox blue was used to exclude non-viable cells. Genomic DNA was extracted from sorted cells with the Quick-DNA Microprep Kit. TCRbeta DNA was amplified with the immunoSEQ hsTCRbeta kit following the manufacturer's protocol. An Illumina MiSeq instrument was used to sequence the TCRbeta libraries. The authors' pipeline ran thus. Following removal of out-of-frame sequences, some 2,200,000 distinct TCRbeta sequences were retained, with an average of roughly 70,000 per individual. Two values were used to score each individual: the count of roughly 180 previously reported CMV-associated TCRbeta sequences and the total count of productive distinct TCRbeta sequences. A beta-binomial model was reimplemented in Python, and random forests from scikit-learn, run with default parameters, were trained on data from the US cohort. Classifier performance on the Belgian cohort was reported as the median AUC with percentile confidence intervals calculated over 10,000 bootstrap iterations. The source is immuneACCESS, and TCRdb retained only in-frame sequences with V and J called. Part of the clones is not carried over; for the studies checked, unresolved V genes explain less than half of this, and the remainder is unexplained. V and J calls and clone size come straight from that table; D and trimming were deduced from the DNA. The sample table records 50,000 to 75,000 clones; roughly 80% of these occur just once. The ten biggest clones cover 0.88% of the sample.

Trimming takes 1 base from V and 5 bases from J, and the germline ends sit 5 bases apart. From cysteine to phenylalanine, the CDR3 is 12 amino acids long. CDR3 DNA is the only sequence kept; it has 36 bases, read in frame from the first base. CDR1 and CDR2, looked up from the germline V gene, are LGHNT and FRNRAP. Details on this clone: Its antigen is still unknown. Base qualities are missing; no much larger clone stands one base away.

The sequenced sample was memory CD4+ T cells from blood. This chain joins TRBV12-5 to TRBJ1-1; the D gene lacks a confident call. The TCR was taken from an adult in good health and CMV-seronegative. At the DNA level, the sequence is TGTGCTAGTGGTTTGGGATGGACTGAAGCTTTCTTT. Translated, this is CASGLGWTEAFF.